Shown below are 23 T cell receptor beta chains from a single sample sequenced in a study of regulatory T cells in long-lasting Graves disease. Stated time point: newly diagnosed GD, antithyroid drugs for less than 3 months. After RNA was extracted from PBMCs, the TCR library was made from it. Arm-PCR with iRepertoire HTBI primers amplified the CDR3 regions for these TCR beta libraries. MiXCR was run by TCRdb on the multiplex PCR reads, yielding one entry per CDR3 protein. The top ten hold more than 8% of the sample, which has 510,000 or so distinct CDR3 sequences, more than 10% seen once. The same data also went into a second study, on T cells in Graves' hyperthyroidism and ophthalmopathy.

Here the sequenced sample was peripheral blood mononuclear cells (PBMCs), taken at new diagnosis, from a patient treated with antithyroid drugs. The receptors were gathered from a woman aged 30 to 39 with Graves disease.

V gene TRBV7-2 combines with J gene TRBJ1-6; D is unclear. Germline assignment: CDR1 SGHTA and CDR2 FQGNSA. Trimming removed 7 bases at V and 8 bases at J, with 6 bases between. This CDR3 is 11 amino acids long. CDR3 bases: TGTGCCAGCAACTTTGATTCACCCCTCCACTTT. Protein sequence: CASNFDSPLHF.

This clonotype was counted many times. V usage is TRBV7-9 and J usage is TRBJ2-5; D remains unclear. Germline CDR1 reads SEHNR; CDR2 reads FQNEAQ (reference sequence). This CDR3 has 14 residues. Between the trimmed V and J ends, which lost 3 bases and 4 bases, there was a span of 12 bases. In DNA, the CDR3 is TGTGCCAGCAGCTTTTCCGAGCTTGGAGAGACCCAGTACTTC. This sequence encodes CASSFSELGETQYF.

This clonotype was seen only a few times. The genes are TRBV30 and TRBJ2-3; 7 bases align to TRBD1. CDR3 length: 15 residues. In germline, CDR1 is GTSNPN, CDR2 SVGIG (reference sequence). V lost 2 bases to trimming and J lost 5 bases; unmatched junction nucleotides: 10. The CDR3: CAWSPRDRAGDTQYF. The CDR3 bases are TGTGCCTGGAGTCCCCGAGACAGGGCCGGAGATACGCAGTATTTT.

The chain uses TRBV3-1 and TRBJ1-2; D gene uncertain. The CDR3 sequence is 12 residues long. Germline V gives CDR1 LGHDT, CDR2 YNNKEL (reference sequence). V was trimmed by 3 bases and J by 5 bases, leaving 7 bases between them. The CDR3 nucleotides are TGTGCCAGCAGCCAGACGATTTATGGCTACACCTTC. Translated: CASSQTIYGYTF.

This clonotype has a handful of counts. The V and J genes are TRBV12-3 or TRBV12-4 and TRBJ1-1; tentative D call: TRBD1 (6 bases). The CDR3 is 15 residues long. V lost 5 bases to trimming and J lost 1 base, with 14 bases between them. CDR3 sequence reads: CASSPRNRENTEAFF. In DNA, the CDR3 is TGTGCCAGCAGTCCTCGGAACAGGGAGAACACTGAAGCTTTCTTT.

This rearrangement joins TRBV4-3 to TRBJ2-5, with D uncertain. V was trimmed by 1 base and J by 2 bases, leaving 8 bases between them. Germline lookup yields CDR1 LGHNA and CDR2 YSLEER. The length of the CDR3 is 14 residues. CDR3 region: CASSQGGIQETQYF. DNA of the CDR3: TGCGCCAGCAGCCAAGGCGGAATACAAGAGACCCAGTACTTC.

At least ten counts were recorded for this clonotype. The chain uses TRBV29-1 and TRBJ2-1, with D tentatively TRBD1 or TRBD2 (5 bases each). The CDR3 covers 11 residues. V shed 6 bases and J shed 8 bases, with 11 bases lying between them. Germline V gene lookup returns CDR1 SQVTM and CDR2 ANQGSEA. The CDR3 region is CSVGPGDEQFF. The CDR3 nucleotides read TGCAGCGTGGGACCGGGCGATGAGCAGTTCTTC.

On this clonotype itself: It may be a read error: a sequence one base away is much more abundant. The J gene is TRBJ2-3, the V gene TRBV7-8, with 10 bases that match TRBD2. The CDR3 spans 16 residues. The germline CDR1 and CDR2 sequences are SGHVS and FQNEAQ. The CDR3 coding sequence is TGTGCCAGCAGCTGGCGATCTAGCGGGAGTACAGATACGCAGTGTTTT. Protein: CASSWRSSGSTDTQCF.

This clonotype has ten or more counts. V is TRBV20-1 and J is TRBJ1-2; D is undetermined. The germline V gene has CDR1 DFQATT and CDR2 SNEGSKA (reference sequence). V lost 4 bases and J lost 5, with 5 bases in between. The CDR3 is 10 residues long. CDR3 in amino acids: CSAKGYGYTF. As DNA, the CDR3 is TGCAGTGCTAAGGGTTATGGCTACACCTTC.

This clonotype showed up many times. This rearrangement joins TRBV25-1 to TRBJ2-1, with TRBD1 matching 8 bases. The V gene end was trimmed by 3 bases and the J gene end by 6 bases; junction bases not matched to a gene: 10. The germline V gene has CDR1 MGHDK and CDR2 SYGVNS. This CDR3 has 16 amino acids. The CDR3 DNA is TGTGCCAGCAGTGAGGCATCAGGGGGCAGGGGCAATGAGCAGTTCTTC. Protein product: CASSEASGGRGNEQFF.

This clonotype was recorded many times. V gene TRBV18 combines with J gene TRBJ1-2; D remains unclear. Trimming took off 2 bases at V and 6 bases at J, with 16 bases between the two ends. Germline CDR1 reads KGHSH; CDR2 reads LQKENI. The CDR3 sequence is 15 residues long. CDR3 residues: CASSPSTPVFNGYTF. For the CDR3, the DNA is TGTGCCAGCTCACCAAGTACCCCCGTTTTCAATGGCTACACCTTC.

This clonotype was picked up a small number of times. This rearrangement joins TRBV13 to TRBJ2-7; D perhaps matches TRBD2 (5 bases). CDR3 length: 14 residues. V lost 8 bases and J 1 base, leaving 15 bases between the germline ends. Germline V gene sequence: CDR1 PRHDT, CDR2 FYEKMQ (reference sequence). For the CDR3, the DNA is TGTGCCAGCCTACTTCGGGGTGAGTCCTACGAGCAGTACTTC. Translating gives CASLLRGESYEQYF.

This chain uses TRBV18 with TRBJ2-5; D gene ambiguous. V gave up 2 bases and J gave up 2 bases, with 9 bases separating them. The germline gives CDR1 KGHSH, CDR2 LQKENI. CDR3 size: 14 residues. Here the CDR3 DNA reads TGTGCCAGCTCACCAACGAGAGATCAAGAGACCCAGTACTTC. This encodes CASSPTRDQETQYF.

This clonotype was recorded many times. The V call is TRBV5-5, the J call TRBJ2-1; D ambiguous. The CDR3 sequence is 13 residues long. Trimming took off 4 bases at V and 6 bases at J, with 11 bases between the two ends. Germline V gene lookup returns CDR1 SGHKS and CDR2 YYEKEE (reference sequence). CDR3 nucleotide sequence: TGTGCCAGCAGCATTGAAAAAATCAATGAGCAGTTCTTC. It yields the protein CASSIEKINEQFF.

The rearrangement uses TRBV18 and TRBJ2-1; 7 bases align to TRBD1. CDR1 is KGHSH and CDR2 is LQKENI in the germline V gene. The CDR3 runs 13 residues. Trimming cost V 3 bases and J 5 bases; bases outside gene matches: 1. CDR3 sequence (DNA): TGTGCCAGCTCACCTGGACAGGACAATGAGCAGTTCTTC. Amino acid sequence: CASSPGQDNEQFF.

This clonotype was counted at least ten times. V usage is TRBV6-1 and J usage is TRBJ2-1; D assignment may be TRBD1 or TRBD2 (6 bases each). Germline CDR1 and CDR2: MNHNS and SASEGT. The V end was cut by 5 bases, the J end by 4 bases, with 15 bases between. The CDR3 extends over 15 amino acids. This CDR3 reads CASSPPGAGYNEQFF. CDR3 bases: TGTGCCAGCAGTCCGCCAGGGGCGGGGTACAATGAGCAGTTCTTC.

As concerns this clonotype: It may be a read error: a sequence one base away is much more abundant. The CDR3 carries no conserved terminal phenylalanine or tryptophan, so it likely arises from a read error. CDR3: CAWSKGYNQPQHL. In DNA, the CDR3 is TGTGCCTGGTCCAAGGGATACAATCAGCCCCAGCATCTT. The chain recombines TRBV30 with TRBJ1-5; D unresolved. This CDR3 region has 13 residues. Trimming stripped 5 bases from V and 3 bases from J, with 11 bases between. Looked up from germline, CDR1 is GTSNPN and CDR2 is SVGIG (reference sequence).

This clonotype has more than one count but fewer than ten. At one end the junction does not follow the germline gene, possibly because of a read error. The V and J genes are TRBV28 and TRBJ2-7; TRBD2 matches at 9 bases. Germline V gene lookup returns CDR1 MDHEN and CDR2 SYDVKM. The CDR3 consists of 14 residues. CDR3 loop: CASRGASGAYERYF. The CDR3 DNA sequence: TGTGCCAGCAGGGGGGCTAGCGGGGCCTACGAGCGGTACTTC.

This clonotype was detected a few times. This chain uses TRBV28 with TRBJ2-7; 10 bases fit TRBD1. This CDR3 has 14 amino acids. The junction had 13 bases not matched to a gene; V was cut back by 6 bases and J by 11 bases. In germline, CDR1 is MDHEN, CDR2 SYDVKM. This CDR3 is CASRPPGTGVGEYF. CDR3 nucleotide sequence: TGTGCCAGCAGGCCCCCCGGGACAGGGGTAGGCGAGTACTTC.

The sample holds many counts of this clonotype. The chain recombines TRBV2 with TRBJ2-3; no clear D gene. This CDR3 is 17 amino acids long. V was shortened by 6 bases and J by 2 bases, with 21 bases between the two germline ends. In germline, CDR1 is SNHLY, CDR2 FYNNEI. DNA for the CDR3: TGTGCCAGCAGATCGAGGTCCGCGAGGAGCTCCACAGATACGCAGTATTTT. Protein product: CASRSRSARSSTDTQYF.

The gene calls are TRBV19 and TRBJ2-3, with D perhaps TRBD2 (6 bases). Germline assignment: CDR1 LNHDA and CDR2 SQIVND (reference sequence). The CDR3 totals 16 residues. V dropped 1 base and J dropped 0 bases, with 11 bases sitting between them. CDR3: CASSIAREPSTDTQYF. CDR3 in DNA: TGTGCCAGTAGTATAGCACGGGAGCCGAGCACAGATACGCAGTATTTT. Full variable domain (rest looked up from reference TRBV19 and TRBJ2-3): DGGITQSPKYLFRKEGQNVTLSCEQNLNHDAMYWYRQDPGQGLRLIYYSQIVNDFQKGDIAEGYSVSREKKESFPLTVTSAQKNPTAFYLCASSIAREPSTDTQYFGPGTRLTVL.

This clonotype came up once. This chain links TRBV13 with TRBJ2-7; the match to TRBD2 covers 10 bases. The V gene end was trimmed by 5 bases and the J gene end by 2 bases; junction bases not matched to a gene: 6. CDR1 PRHDT and CDR2 FYEKMQ come from the germline V gene (reference sequence). This CDR3 is 15 amino acids long. The CDR3 region is CASSGQREGPYEQYF. The CDR3 DNA is TGTGCCAGCAGCGGCCAGCGGGAGGGCCCCTACGAGCAGTACTTC.

This clonotype has at least ten counts. V is TRBV24-1 and J is TRBJ2-1, with TRBD2 identical over 7 bases. J was trimmed by 1 base and V by 7 bases; bases with no gene match: 9. CDR1 is KGHDR, CDR2 SFDVKD, per germline. The CDR3 is 16 amino acids. The CDR3 here is CATSGALADSYNEQFF. CDR3 nucleotide sequence: TGTGCCACCAGCGGAGCCCTAGCGGATTCCTACAATGAGCAGTTCTTC.